Presented here are 5 T cell receptor beta chains from one specimen sequenced in a study of blood T cell repertoires in COVID-19. Some clones are missing from TCRdb's copy, which holds only in-frame ones; the method was immunoSEQ multiplex PCR. The table lists about 140,000 clones, around 82% of them singletons. The sample was peripheral blood. The receptor source for this set is a woman aged 60-75 years with acute or convalescent COVID-19.

The chain carries TRBV28 and TRBJ1-5; the D gene is possibly TRBD1 (5 bases). The germline V and J ends were trimmed by 1 base and 7 bases, with 17 bases remaining between them. This CDR3 comprises 16 residues. Germline lookup yields CDR1 MDHEN and CDR2 SYDVKM. CDR3 in amino acids: CASSLYPRQSDQPQHF. In DNA form, the CDR3 reads TGTGCCAGCAGTTTATACCCGCGACAGTCTGACCAGCCCCAGCATTTT.

The V and J genes are TRBV7-9 and TRBJ2-3; no reliable D call. Germline V gene lookup returns CDR1 SEHNR and CDR2 FQNEAQ (reference sequence). The CDR3 is 16 amino acids. V was pared by 1 base and J by 1 base, with 12 bases between. CDR3 bases: TGTGCCAGCAGCTTAGTTTCGACTGAGGGCACAGATACGCAGTATTTT. Translating it yields CASSLVSTEGTDTQYF.

This clone was observed once. The chain is built from TRBV28 and TRBJ2-7, with 12 bases identical to TRBD1. V trimming: 2 bases; J trimming: 3 bases; junction bases outside the gene matches: 5. Germline assignment: CDR1 MDHEN and CDR2 SYDVKM. This CDR3 region has 16 residues. CDR3 region: CASSLGGQGALYEQYF. In nucleotides, the CDR3 is TGTGCCAGCAGTTTAGGGGGACAGGGGGCCCTCTACGAGCAGTACTTC. Variable domain in full (rest from reference TRBV28 and TRBJ2-7): DVKVTQSSRYLVKRTGEKVFLECVQDMDHENMFWYRQDPGLGLRLIYFSYDVKMKEKGDIPEGYSVSREKKERFSLILESASTNQTSMYLCASSLGGQGALYEQYFGPGTRLTVT.

CDR3 bases: TGTGCCAGCAGTTTTTCTACAGGGAGCTCCTACAATGAGCAGTTCTTC. It specifies CASSFSTGSSYNEQFF. This chain uses TRBV28 with TRBJ2-1; tentatively, D is TRBD1 (6 bases). Germline loops: CDR1 MDHEN, CDR2 SYDVKM. The CDR3 has 16 amino acids. The V and J ends lost 3 bases and 0 bases respectively, with 12 bases between them.

The chain carries TRBV2 and TRBJ1-5; 7 bases match TRBD1. The trim removed 3 bases at V and 0 bases at J, leaving 2 bases unmatched. Germline V gene data show CDR1 as SNHLY and CDR2 as FYNNEI. The CDR3 loop spans 15 amino acids. CDR3 residues: CASSDRGDSNQPQHF. The DNA of the CDR3 is TGTGCCAGCAGTGACAGGGGGGATAGCAATCAGCCCCAGCATTTT.